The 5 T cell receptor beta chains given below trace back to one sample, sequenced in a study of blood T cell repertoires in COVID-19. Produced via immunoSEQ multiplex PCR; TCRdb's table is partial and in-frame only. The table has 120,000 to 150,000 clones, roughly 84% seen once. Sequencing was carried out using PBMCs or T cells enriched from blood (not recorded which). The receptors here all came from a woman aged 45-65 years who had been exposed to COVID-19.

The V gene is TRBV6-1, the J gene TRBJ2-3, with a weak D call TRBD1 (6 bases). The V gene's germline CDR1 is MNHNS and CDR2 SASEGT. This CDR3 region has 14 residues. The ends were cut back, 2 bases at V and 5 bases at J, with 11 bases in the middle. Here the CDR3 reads CASSEQGPRDTQYF. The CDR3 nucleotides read TGTGCCAGCAGTGAACAGGGGCCTAGAGATACGCAGTATTTT.

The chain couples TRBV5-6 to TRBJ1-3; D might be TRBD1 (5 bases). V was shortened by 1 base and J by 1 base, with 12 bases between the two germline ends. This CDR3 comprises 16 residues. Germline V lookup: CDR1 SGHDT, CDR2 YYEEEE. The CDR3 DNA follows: TGTGCCAGCAGCTTGCGGGGGACCAATTCTGGAAACACCATATATTTT. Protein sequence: CASSLRGTNSGNTIYF.

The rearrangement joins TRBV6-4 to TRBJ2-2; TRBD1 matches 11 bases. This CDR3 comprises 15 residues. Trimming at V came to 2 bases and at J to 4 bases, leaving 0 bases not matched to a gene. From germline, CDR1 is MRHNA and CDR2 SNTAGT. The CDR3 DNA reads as TGTGCCAGCAGTGACGGGACAGGGGGCACCGGGGAGCTGTTTTTT. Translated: CASSDGTGGTGELFF.

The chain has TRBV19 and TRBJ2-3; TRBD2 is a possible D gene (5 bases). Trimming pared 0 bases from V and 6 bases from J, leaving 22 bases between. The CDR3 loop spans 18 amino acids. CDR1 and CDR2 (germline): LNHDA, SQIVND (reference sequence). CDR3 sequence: CASSIEWTPLKYEDTQYF. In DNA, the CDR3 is TGTGCCAGTAGTATAGAGTGGACTCCCTTAAAGTACGAGGATACGCAGTATTTT.

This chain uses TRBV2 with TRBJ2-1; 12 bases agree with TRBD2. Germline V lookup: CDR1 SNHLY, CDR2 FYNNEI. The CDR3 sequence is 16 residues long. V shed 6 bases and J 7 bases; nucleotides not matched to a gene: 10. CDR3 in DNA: TGTGCCAGCAGACCCCTAGCGGGAGGGATAAGAAATGAGCAGTTCTTC. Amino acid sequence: CASRPLAGGIRNEQFF.